This T cell receptor beta chain was observed in a study of T cell responses to AZD1222 COVID-19 vaccine. Measured with immunoSEQ multiplex PCR; TCRdb has only the in-frame clones, and not every one. The sample has around 150,000 clones, 90% seen once. Study-wide results and limits: At study baseline, merely a handful of AZD1222 recipients were seropositive.

On this clone: What it binds is unknown.

Germline trimming cut 5 bases from V and 1 base from J; bases unmatched to any gene: 12. The V gene's germline CDR1 is SGHTA and CDR2 FQGNSA. The CDR3 has 18 residues. The specimen comprised peripheral blood, sampled on day 0 of AZD1222 vaccination. This TCR derives from an adult in good health. V usage is TRBV7-2 and J usage is TRBJ2-7, with 12 bases lining up with TRBD2. CDR3 region: CASSLRRLAGGGSYEQYF. The CDR3 coding sequence is TGTGCCAGCAGCCTAAGACGGCTAGCGGGAGGGGGATCCTACGAGCAGTACTTC. The full variable domain, rest sourced from reference TRBV7-2 and TRBJ2-7, is GAGVSQSPSNKVTEKGKDVELRCDPISGHTALYWYRQSLGQGLEFLIYFQGNSAPDKSGLPSDRFSAERTGGSVSTLTIQRTQQEDSAVYLCASSLRRLAGGGSYEQYFGPGTRLTVT.